The clone carrying this T cell receptor beta chain has ten or more counts. In building TCR beta libraries, iRepertoire HTBI primers were used together with Arm-PCR of CDR3 regions. TCRdb re-called the multiplex PCR reads through MiXCR, storing one row per CDR3 protein. The sample holds 360,000 or so distinct CDR3 sequences; approximately 15% are singletons and the top ten take less than 35%. This record comes from a study of regulatory T cells in long-lasting Graves disease. The time point is: newly diagnosed GD, antithyroid drugs for less than 3 months. Scientists built the TCR library using RNA that was extracted from PBMCs. Germline V CDR1 and CDR2: KGHSH, LQKENI. The V and J ends lost 3 bases and 2 bases respectively, with 6 bases between them. This CDR3 contains 13 residues. This sample also appeared in a second study, on T cells in Graves' hyperthyroidism and ophthalmopathy.

V usage is TRBV18 and J usage is TRBJ2-3; D is unclear. Material: peripheral blood mononuclear cells (PBMCs), obtained at new diagnosis, from a patient treated with antithyroid drugs. The TCR originated in a man between 35 and 55 years old with Graves disease. This CDR3 is CASSPDNTDTQYF. In DNA form, the CDR3 reads TGTGCCAGCTCACCTGACAACACAGATACGCAGTATTTT.